This TCR beta chain was sequenced for a study of blood T cell repertoires in COVID-19. Method: immunoSEQ multiplex PCR; TCRdb's copy keeps in-frame clones and lacks some. The sample has over 250,000 clones, around nine tenths seen once; the top ten hold approximately 9.5%. The CDR3 runs to 15 residues. The trim removed 4 bases at V and 6 bases at J, leaving 7 bases unmatched. Germline V gene lookup returns CDR1 SEHNR and CDR2 FQNEAQ (reference sequence). This clone was seen just once. This chain uses TRBV7-9 with TRBJ1-4; 8 positions match TRBD1. What was sequenced was PBMCs or T cells enriched from blood (not recorded which). The clonotype was recovered from a man aged 35 to 55 who had recovered from COVID-19. CDR3 region: CASSSQTGEDEKLFF. Written as DNA, the CDR3 is TGTGCCAGCAGCTCCCAGACAGGGGAGGATGAAAAACTGTTTTTT. Full variable domain (outside the CDR3, taken from reference TRBV7-9 and TRBJ1-4): DTGVSQNPRHKITKRGQNVTFRCDPISEHNRLYWYRQTLGQGPEFLTYFQNEAQLEKSRLLSDRFSAERPKGSFSTLEIQRTEQGDSAMYLCASSSQTGEDEKLFFGSGTQLSVL.